The clone carrying this T cell receptor beta chain was seen many times. Unique molecular identifiers tagged the TCRbeta library. TCRdb itself ran the PCR reads through MiXCR, one entry per CDR3 protein. This sample carries some 640,000 distinct CDR3 sequences, approximately 16% of them seen once, and the ten largest clones take approximately 1%. The data originate from a study of T-cell reconstitution after alpha-beta-depleted transplantation in children. CDR1 is SGHDT and CDR2 is YYEEEE in the germline V gene. V was pared by 0 bases and J by 9 bases, with 16 bases between. The CDR3 is 15 residues long.

Sequencing used PBMCs from the stem cell graft donor, obtained from the stem cell graft. The receptor comes from a human donor who donated a stem cell graft to a child with acute myeloid leukemia. The chain recombines TRBV5-6 with TRBJ2-1; weak D call: TRBD2 (5 bases). DNA of the CDR3: TGTGCCAGCAGCTTGGAGGCAGGAGGAGTAAGTGAGCAGTTCTTC. Amino acid sequence: CASSLEAGGVSEQFF.